Sequencing of this T cell receptor (beta chain) was carried out in a study of cytomegalovirus exposure and HLA in healthy donors. With 60 Vbeta and 13 Jbeta primers, the PCR was carried out. Profiled with immunoSEQ multiplex PCR; TCRdb holds only in-frame clones, not every one. This repertoire shows some 150,000 clones, about three quarters found once; its top ten account for around 2.9%. Comment on this clone: Its antigen is undetermined. The same CDR3 also results from other DNA sequences found in this sample.

Overall study findings and caveats: The majority of CMV-associated TCR beta chains were reported as apparently HLA-restricted in a later analysis. The authors judged a highly shared variant cluster likely a sequencing artifact.

Sequenced sample: PBMCs. The receptor comes from a man aged 40-50 years in good health and CMV-seropositive.

CDR3 coding DNA: TGTGCCAGCAGCTTGACAGGGGACAATGAGCAGTTCTTC. This gives the protein CASSLTGDNEQFF. The chain recombines TRBV7-3 with TRBJ2-1; 8 nucleotides line up with TRBD1. V lost 3 bases, J lost 5 bases, and 0 bases stayed unmatched. The CDR3 is 13 amino acids. CDR1 SGHTA and CDR2 FQGTGA come from the germline V gene. The full variable domain, rest sourced from reference TRBV7-3 and TRBJ2-1, is GAGVSQTPSNKVTEKGKYVELRCDPISGHTALYWYRQSLGQGPEFLIYFQGTGAADDSGLPNDRFFAVRPEGSVSTLKIQRTERGDSAVYLCASSLTGDNEQFFGPGTRLTVL.